These 16 T cell receptor beta chains were sequenced from one sample in a study of blood T cell repertoires in COVID-19. Repertoires were generated with immunoSEQ multiplex PCR, while TCRdb's copy carries only in-frame clones and drops some. The profile shows some 170,000 clones, 75% to 85% of them singletons. Input material: PBMCs or T cells enriched from blood (not recorded which). Every receptor here comes from a man aged 35 to 55 who had recovered from COVID-19.

The chain couples TRBV9 to TRBJ1-1; possible D gene TRBD1, 6 bases. The CDR3 is 14 residues long. Trimming took off 4 bases at V and 4 bases at J, with 14 bases between the two ends. CDR1 is SGDLS, CDR2 YYNGEE, per germline. The CDR3 DNA is TGTGCCAGCAGCCGGGGGGGCGCGGGCACTGAAGCTTTCTTT. Amino acids: CASSRGGAGTEAFF.

This clone appeared a single time. The chain uses TRBV6-5 and TRBJ1-1; no reliable D call. There are 14 residues in the CDR3. The V gene's germline CDR1 is MNHEY and CDR2 SVGAGI. The germline V and J ends were trimmed by 4 bases and 1 base, with 10 bases remaining between them. CDR3 residues: CASSLPGANTEAFF. The CDR3, as DNA: TGTGCCAGCAGTTTGCCAGGTGCGAACACTGAAGCTTTCTTT.

The chain couples TRBV6-5 to TRBJ2-3, with D possibly TRBD1 on 6 matching bases. This CDR3 has 15 amino acids. The V end lost 7 bases, the J end lost 3 bases, and 17 bases lay between the germline ends. The V gene's germline CDR1 is MNHEY and CDR2 SVGAGI. CDR3 bases: TGTGCCAGCACCCGACAGGCCCCGGGTACAGATACGCAGTATTTT. Protein product: CASTRQAPGTDTQYF.

The chain uses TRBV5-1 and TRBJ1-1; D might be TRBD1 (6 bases). Germline CDR1 is SGHRS and CDR2 is YFSETQ. The V and J ends lost 0 bases and 3 bases respectively, with 24 bases between them. The CDR3 covers 19 residues. This chain's CDR3 is CASSLDWGRGGPRYTEAFF. In DNA, the CDR3 is TGCGCCAGCAGCTTGGATTGGGGTCGTGGGGGCCCTAGATACACTGAAGCTTTCTTT.

DNA for the CDR3: TGTGCCAGCACCTCTCTTCGACTACTCACCGGGGAGCTGTTTTTT. It translates to CASTSLRLLTGELFF. V and J are TRBV27 and TRBJ2-2; maybe TRBD2 (5 bases). CDR1 and CDR2 (germline): MNHEY, SMNVEV (reference sequence). V shed 7 bases and J shed 4 bases, with 16 bases lying between them. The length of the CDR3 is 15 residues.

The J gene is TRBJ1-2, the V gene TRBV27; D gene uncertain. The CDR3 has 14 residues. Looked up from germline, CDR1 is MNHEY and CDR2 is SMNVEV (reference sequence). V was pared by 5 bases and J by 4 bases, with 14 bases between. The CDR3 DNA sequence: TGTGCCAGCAGTCCAGTCGATAGCAGCTATGGCTACACCTTC. Protein product: CASSPVDSSYGYTF.

The chain combines TRBV21-1 with TRBJ2-7; the D segment call TRBD1 is taken from the table without a DNA check. TRBV21-1 constitutes a pseudogene. This CDR3 region has 16 residues. The CDR3 sequence: CASSNPIILGVYEQYV. In DNA, the CDR3 is TGTGCCAGCAGCAACCCCATCATCTTAGGGGTCTACGAGCAGTACGTC.

This clone was detected a few times. The chain uses TRBV3-1 (or the pseudogene TRBV3-2) and TRBJ1-2, with D unresolved. Deletions cut 0 bases from V and 8 bases from J, with 16 bases between. This CDR3 has 15 amino acids. Germline CDR1 reads LGHDT; CDR2 reads YNNKEL (reference sequence). CDR3 amino acids: CASSQDPSGIGGYTF. The CDR3 DNA sequence: TGTGCCAGCAGCCAAGATCCGTCGGGGATTGGAGGCTACACCTTC.

The rearrangement joins TRBV7-9 to TRBJ2-3; D may be TRBD1 (5 bases). CDR1 and CDR2 from the germline V gene are SEHNR and FQNEAQ (reference sequence). The CDR3 has 14 amino acids. Trimming left V 1 base short and J 5 bases short, with 10 bases between. The CDR3 here is CASSLDRLGDTQYF. The CDR3 region has the DNA TGTGCCAGCAGCTTAGACAGGTTGGGAGATACGCAGTATTTT.

The V gene is TRBV7-9, the J gene TRBJ1-6, with D possibly TRBD1 on 5 matching bases. The V end lost 2 bases, the J end lost 5 bases, and 22 bases lay between the germline ends. In germline, CDR1 is SEHNR, CDR2 FQNEAQ (reference sequence). CDR3 length: 19 amino acids. The CDR3 reads CASSLNLSWRGGNNSPLHF. As DNA, the CDR3 is TGTGCCAGCAGCTTAAATCTGAGTTGGAGGGGCGGGAATAATTCACCCCTCCACTTT.

The CDR3 spells CASSKQGDSYGYTF. The CDR3 DNA is TGTGCCAGTAGTAAACAGGGGGACAGCTATGGCTACACCTTC. V usage is TRBV19 and J usage is TRBJ1-2; 8 nucleotides line up with TRBD1. This CDR3 has 14 amino acids. Germline V gene data show CDR1 as LNHDA and CDR2 as SQIVND (reference sequence). Trimming took 4 bases from V and 4 from J; bases not matched to a gene: 5.

The sample holds a few counts of this clone. This chain links TRBV7-3 with TRBJ2-3; D ambiguous. V lost 5 bases and J 2 bases, leaving 14 bases between the germline ends. The CDR3 length is 15 residues. CDR1 is SGHTA and CDR2 is FQGTGA in the germline V gene. The CDR3 loop reads CASSTRLGATDTQYF. As DNA, the CDR3 is TGTGCCAGCAGCACAAGACTGGGTGCCACAGATACGCAGTATTTT.

The J gene is TRBJ2-2, the V gene TRBV10-3; the D gene is possibly TRBD2 (5 bases). CDR1 is ENHRY and CDR2 is SYGVKD in the germline V gene. The CDR3 contains 14 residues. V gave up 6 bases and J gave up 5 bases, with 13 bases separating them. CDR3 sequence: CAIRTEPGTGELFF. CDR3 sequence (DNA): TGTGCCATCAGGACGGAACCGGGGACCGGGGAGCTGTTTTTT.

V usage is TRBV3-1 (or the pseudogene TRBV3-2) and J usage is TRBJ2-5, with 9 bases matching TRBD2. This CDR3 is 14 amino acids long. J was trimmed by 2 bases and V by 3 bases; bases with no gene match: 1. Germline lookup yields CDR1 LGHDT and CDR2 YNNKEL (reference sequence). CDR3 residues: CASSHLAGQETQYF. CDR3 DNA: TGTGCCAGCAGCCACCTAGCGGGACAAGAGACCCAGTACTTC.

The chain combines TRBV6-5 with TRBJ2-3; TRBD2 matches at 10 bases. The CDR3 is 15 residues long. Germline lookup yields CDR1 MNHEY and CDR2 SVGAGI. V lost 6 bases, J lost 6 bases, and 9 bases stayed unmatched. This CDR3 reads CASRLGASGGDTQYF. As DNA, the CDR3 is TGTGCCAGCAGACTGGGGGCTAGCGGGGGTGATACGCAGTATTTT.

The rearrangement joins TRBV30 to TRBJ1-1; a weak D match, TRBD1 (5 bases). The CDR3 is 14 residues long. V was shortened by 3 bases and J by 1 base, with 12 bases between the two germline ends. Germline CDR1 is GTSNPN and CDR2 is SVGIG (reference sequence). CDR3 protein: CAWSLQDGNTEAFF. The CDR3 region has the DNA TGTGCCTGGAGCTTACAGGACGGGAACACTGAAGCTTTCTTT. The whole variable domain, remainder taken from reference TRBV30 and TRBJ1-1, is SQTIHQWPATLVQPVGSPLSLECTVEGTSNPNLYWYRQAAGRGLQLLFYSVGIGQISSEVPQNLSASRPQDRQFILSSKKLLLSDSGFYLCAWSLQDGNTEAFFGQGTRLTVV.